The 19 T cell receptor beta chains given below trace back to one sample, sequenced in a study of blood T cell repertoires in COVID-19. The table came from immunoSEQ multiplex PCR; TCRdb's copy has only in-frame clones and leaves some out. The sample includes 65,000 to 70,000 clones, approximately 87% of them seen just once. Sequencing input: peripheral blood. The receptors were sampled from a man aged 50 to 60 with active COVID-19.

CDR3 protein: CASSQRGLAGYEQFF. DNA of the CDR3: TGTGCCAGCAGCCAGAGAGGACTAGCGGGTTATGAGCAGTTCTTC. The J gene is TRBJ2-1, the V gene TRBV7-3; 11 nucleotides agree with TRBD2. From germline, CDR1 is SGHTA and CDR2 FQGTGA. The J segment lost 8 bases and the V segment lost 5 bases, leaving 8 bases of the junction unmatched. This CDR3 has 15 residues.

The chain uses TRBV7-9 and TRBJ2-3, with 16 bases lining up with TRBD2. V lost 5 bases to trimming and J lost 5 bases; unmatched junction nucleotides: 4. The CDR3 contains 16 residues. Germline assignment: CDR1 SEHNR and CDR2 FQNEAQ (reference sequence). The CDR3 DNA sequence: TGTGCCAGCAGCCTCGGGACTAGCGGGAGGGGAGATACGCAGTATTTT. Protein product: CASSLGTSGRGDTQYF.

This clone was picked up one time. V gene TRBV10-3 combines with J gene TRBJ2-7, with D tentatively TRBD1 (6 bases). Trimming cost V 5 bases and J 0 bases, with 8 bases left between them. The CDR3 length is 13 residues. CDR1 and CDR2 (germline): ENHRY, SYGVKD. The CDR3 protein is CAISTGSSYEQYF. The CDR3 DNA reads as TGTGCCATCAGTACAGGGAGCTCCTACGAGCAGTACTTC.

The rearrangement links TRBV7-2 to TRBJ1-2; D not resolved. The V gene lost 0 bases and the J gene lost 4 bases, with 6 bases spanning the gap. The CDR3 spans 13 residues. In germline, CDR1 is SGHTA, CDR2 FQGNSA. The CDR3 region has the DNA TGTGCCAGCAGCTTAGCGTCCGGCTATGGCTACACCTTC. It is translated as CASSLASGYGYTF. The variable domain in full, with the rest retrieved from reference TRBV7-2 and TRBJ1-2, is GAGVSQSPSNKVTEKGKDVELRCDPISGHTALYWYRQSLGQGLEFLIYFQGNSAPDKSGLPSDRFSAERTGGSVSTLTIQRTQQEDSAVYLCASSLASGYGYTFGSGTRLTVV.

This chain connects TRBV18 to TRBJ1-2; D is undetermined. Trimming removed 0 bases at V and 8 bases at J, with 13 bases between. Looked up from germline, CDR1 is KGHSH and CDR2 is LQKENI. The CDR3 consists of 14 residues. The CDR3 bases are TGTGCCAGCTCACCACCGGTGGCTGGAGAAGGCTACACCTTC. Its translation is CASSPPVAGEGYTF.

The chain has TRBV13 and TRBJ2-7, with TRBD2 matching over 8 bases. In germline, CDR1 is PRHDT, CDR2 FYEKMQ (reference sequence). The junction had 11 bases not matched to a gene; V was cut back by 7 bases and J by 6 bases. This CDR3 is 14 amino acids long. CDR3 protein: CASNPGLGGVEQYF. For the CDR3, the DNA is TGTGCCAGCAACCCCGGACTCGGGGGGGTCGAGCAGTACTTC.

The chain links TRBV20-1 to TRBJ2-1, with a weak D call TRBD2 (7 bases). Trimming pared 3 bases from V and 8 bases from J, leaving 14 bases between. The CDR3 consists of 13 residues. The germline V gene encodes CDR1 DFQATT and CDR2 SNEGSKA (reference sequence). In DNA, the CDR3 is TGCAGTGCTAGTCCCCCGCGGGGGCATGAGCAGTTCTTC. The encoded protein is CSASPPRGHEQFF.

The gene calls are TRBV5-4 and TRBJ2-7; a possible D gene is TRBD2 (5 bases). The V gene lost 3 bases and the J gene lost 0 bases, with 13 bases spanning the gap. Germline CDR1 and CDR2: SGHNT and YYREEE (reference sequence). This CDR3 is 15 amino acids long. The CDR3 protein is CASSSSQRLSYEQYF. Written as DNA, the CDR3 is TGTGCCAGCAGCTCCAGCCAGCGGCTCTCCTACGAGCAGTACTTC.

This clone was detected only once. The chain has TRBV28 and TRBJ1-2, with TRBD1 identical over 9 bases. Per germline, CDR1 MDHEN and CDR2 SYDVKM. Trimming took 3 bases from V and 7 from J; bases not matched to a gene: 12. The CDR3 has 16 residues. CDR3 nucleotides: TGTGCCAGCAGTTTTCCCCCGGGACAGGGAAGGGTTGGCTACACCTTC. It encodes CASSFPPGQGRVGYTF.

The chain uses TRBV28 and TRBJ2-7; maybe TRBD2 (6 bases). V shed 2 bases and J shed 1 base, with 6 bases lying between them. Germline loops: CDR1 MDHEN, CDR2 SYDVKM. The CDR3 extends over 13 amino acids. The CDR3 DNA sequence: TGTGCCAGCAGTTTAGGGGGGTCCTACGAGCAGTACTTC. Protein: CASSLGGSYEQYF.

The genes are TRBV6-2 or TRBV6-3 and TRBJ1-1, with unresolved D. Germline CDR1 is MNHEY and CDR2 is SVGEGT. The CDR3 has 13 residues. Trimming removed 0 bases at V and 7 bases at J, with 9 bases between. The CDR3 loop reads CASSYSAGNEAFF. The CDR3 nucleotides are TGTGCCAGCAGTTACTCTGCGGGGAATGAAGCTTTCTTT.

V usage is TRBV7-3 and J usage is TRBJ2-3; 7 bases map to TRBD1. The V and J ends lost 5 bases and 1 base, in that order; junction bases with no gene match: 3. Germline CDR1 is SGHTA and CDR2 is FQGTGA. CDR3 length equals 14 residues. The DNA of the CDR3 is TGTGCCAGCAGCGTTACAGGGGGCACAGATACGCAGTATTTT. Protein: CASSVTGGTDTQYF.

The chain carries TRBV28 and TRBJ2-7; 10 bases fit TRBD1. The V and J ends lost 6 bases and 3 bases, in that order; junction bases with no gene match: 14. This CDR3 has 17 amino acids. Germline V CDR1 and CDR2: MDHEN, SYDVKM. The CDR3 bases are TGTGCCAGCAGCCCGAGCCGGGACAGGGGACGAATCTACGAGCAGTACTTC. As protein: CASSPSRDRGRIYEQYF.

V is TRBV7-3 and J is TRBJ1-5, with TRBD1 matching over 8 bases. This CDR3 region has 19 residues. Germline lookup yields CDR1 SGHTA and CDR2 FQGTGA. With 4 bases clipped from V and 1 base from J, the junction kept 15 bases outside the gene matches. The CDR3 DNA sequence: TGTGCCAGCAGCTCCTACGGGACAGGAGTAAAGGAGAGCAATCAGCCCCAGCATTTT. Translated: CASSSYGTGVKESNQPQHF.

This chain links TRBV15 with TRBJ1-2; the D gene is possibly TRBD1 (6 bases). The CDR3 runs to 14 residues. V was clipped by 0 bases and J by 3 bases, with 8 bases between them. CDR1 and CDR2 (germline): LNHNV, YYDKDF (reference sequence). This CDR3 reads CATSRDQGYYGYTF. In nucleotides, the CDR3 is TGTGCCACCAGCAGAGATCAGGGGTACTATGGCTACACCTTC. Looking up the rest from reference TRBV15 and TRBJ1-2 gives the full variable domain: DAMVIQNPRYQVTQFGKPVTLSCSQTLNHNVMYWYQQKSSQAPKLLFHYYDKDFNNEADTPDNFQSRRPNTSFCFLDIRSPGLGDTAMYLCATSRDQGYYGYTFGSGTRLTVV.

V gene TRBV9 combines with J gene TRBJ2-3, with D possibly TRBD1 on 6 matching bases. V gave up 2 bases and J gave up 0 bases, with 10 bases separating them. CDR3 length equals 15 residues. Germline CDR1 SGDLS, CDR2 YYNGEE. This chain's CDR3 is CASSVGTTSTDTQYF. The CDR3 DNA reads TGTGCCAGCAGCGTCGGGACAACTAGCACAGATACGCAGTATTTT.

The chain joins TRBV19 to TRBJ2-3, with D tentatively TRBD1 (5 bases). Trimming removed 4 bases from V and 2 bases from J, with 10 bases in between. CDR1 and CDR2 (germline): LNHDA, SQIVND (reference sequence). There are 14 residues in the CDR3. The CDR3 loop reads CASSTRQLTDTQYF. CDR3 coding DNA: TGTGCCAGTAGTACCCGACAGCTCACAGATACGCAGTATTTT.

This chain links TRBV30 with TRBJ1-5; D uncertain. With 2 bases removed from V and 6 bases from J, the gap between germline ends came to 17 bases. This CDR3 region has 15 residues. Germline V CDR1 and CDR2: GTSNPN, SVGIG (reference sequence). The CDR3 DNA reads as TGTGCCTGGAGTCCCGGACTAGCCGGTGGTCAGCCCCAGCATTTT. Its protein product is CAWSPGLAGGQPQHF.

The CDR3 is CASSAAMGQGGYEQYF. The CDR3 region has the DNA TGTGCCAGTAGTGCGGCCATGGGACAGGGAGGCTACGAGCAGTACTTC. This chain uses TRBV19 with TRBJ2-7, with 9 bases that match TRBD1. This CDR3 contains 16 residues. Looked up from germline, CDR1 is LNHDA and CDR2 is SQIVND (reference sequence). After removal of 5 bases from V and 3 bases from J, the junction contained 11 bases not matched to a gene.